This TCR beta chain was captured by sequencing in a study of cytotoxic CD8 clonotypes in ibrutinib-treated CLL. Study background: Overall, some 25 responses were partial and 2 complete; following median 68 months, approximately 15 patients stayed remitted and approximately 12 progressed. Response sampling took place at median around 13 months of treatment, range 6 to 36. Samples had a mean of approximately 260,000 productive templates and some 88,000 productive rearrangements. The study's findings and limits: Sustained-remission and progressing patients' sampling times differed.

CDR3 length: 15 residues. With 3 bases clipped from V and 6 bases from J, the junction kept 9 bases outside the gene matches. Germline values: CDR1 MRHNA, CDR2 SNTAGT. Data came from immunoSEQ multiplex PCR; TCRdb stores just in-frame clones and leaves some out. The table includes 50,000 or so clones, roughly 63% detected once. This clone has more than one count but fewer than ten. The antigen remains undetermined. The sequence was collected from a human donor with chronic lymphocytic leukemia. The rearrangement links TRBV6-4 to TRBJ2-3, with 7 bases fitting TRBD1. This sample comprised PBMCs, obtained after 24 months of ibrutinib treatment. In DNA form, the CDR3 reads TGTGCCAGCAGTGATACAGGGGCACTCACTGATACGCAGTATTTT. Its protein product is CASSDTGALTDTQYF.